This entry features one T cell receptor beta chain sequence. With a far larger clone one base away, a read error is the likely cause. The same CDR3 arises from other DNA sequences in this sample as well. J lost 4 bases, V lost 5 bases, and 14 bases had no gene match. Germline-derived CDR1 and CDR2 are MDHEN and SYDVKM. CDR3 length equals 17 residues. Every immunoSEQ plate was one replicate of a subset's evenly spread DNA. Bulk PBMC genomic DNA spanned ten immunoSEQ deep plates. TCRdb keeps only in-frame clones here, not all; method: immunoSEQ multiplex PCR. The repertoire holds about 490,000 clones, with roughly 80% as singletons. These data belong to a study of shared clonotypes between healthy human individuals.

The clonotype originates from a woman aged 40 to 50 in good health. Some clones in this sample may be carry-over from other donors' samples. This chain uses TRBV28 with TRBJ1-5, with 7 bases that match TRBD1. The material sequenced was PBMCs. The CDR3 region has the DNA TGTGCCAGCAGTCCCCCCCGGACAGGAGTAGCAAATCAGCCCCAGCATTTT. Translation gives CASSPPRTGVANQPQHF.